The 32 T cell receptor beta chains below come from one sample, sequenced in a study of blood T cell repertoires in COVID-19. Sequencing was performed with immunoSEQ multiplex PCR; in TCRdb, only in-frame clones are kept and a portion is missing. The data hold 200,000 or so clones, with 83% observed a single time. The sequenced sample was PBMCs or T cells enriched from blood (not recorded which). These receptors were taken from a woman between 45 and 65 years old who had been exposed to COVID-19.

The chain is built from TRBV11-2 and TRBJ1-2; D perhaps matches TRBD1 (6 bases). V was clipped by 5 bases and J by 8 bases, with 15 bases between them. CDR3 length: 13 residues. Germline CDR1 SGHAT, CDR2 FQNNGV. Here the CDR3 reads CASSNTGSRGYTF. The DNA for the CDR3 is TGTGCCAGCAGCAATACAGGGTCGAGAGGCTACACCTTC.

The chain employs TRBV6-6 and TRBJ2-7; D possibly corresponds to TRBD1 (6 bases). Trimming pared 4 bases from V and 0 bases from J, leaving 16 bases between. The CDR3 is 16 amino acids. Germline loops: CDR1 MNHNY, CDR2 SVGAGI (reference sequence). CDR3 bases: TGTGCCAGCAGTTCCACGGACAGAGAGTACTCCTACGAGCAGTACTTC. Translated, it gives CASSSTDREYSYEQYF.

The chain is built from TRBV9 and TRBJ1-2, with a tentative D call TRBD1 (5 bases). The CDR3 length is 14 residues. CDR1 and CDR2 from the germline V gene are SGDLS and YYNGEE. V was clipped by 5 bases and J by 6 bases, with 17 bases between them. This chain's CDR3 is CASSDRGSHNGYTF. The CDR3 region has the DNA TGTGCCAGCAGTGACAGAGGTTCACACAATGGCTACACCTTC.

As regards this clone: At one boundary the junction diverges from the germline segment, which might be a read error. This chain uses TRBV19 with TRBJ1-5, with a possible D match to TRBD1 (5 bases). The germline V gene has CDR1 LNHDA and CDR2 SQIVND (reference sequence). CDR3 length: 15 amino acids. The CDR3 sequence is CASSIDAGRNRPQHF. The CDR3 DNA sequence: TGTGCCAGTAGTATAGACGCAGGGAGGAATCGGCCCCAGCATTTT.

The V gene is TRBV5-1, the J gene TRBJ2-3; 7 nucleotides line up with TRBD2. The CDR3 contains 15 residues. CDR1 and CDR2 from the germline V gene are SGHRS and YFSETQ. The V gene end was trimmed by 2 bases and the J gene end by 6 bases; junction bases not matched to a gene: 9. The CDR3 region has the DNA TGCGCCAGCAGCTTAGAGTTTTCAGCGGGGGATACGCAGTATTTT. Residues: CASSLEFSAGDTQYF. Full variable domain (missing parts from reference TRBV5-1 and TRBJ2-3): KAGVTQTPRYLIKTRGQQVTLSCSPISGHRSVSWYQQTPGQGLQFLFEYFSETQRNKGNFPGRFSGRQFSNSRSEMNVSTLELGDSALYLCASSLEFSAGDTQYFGPGTRLTVL.

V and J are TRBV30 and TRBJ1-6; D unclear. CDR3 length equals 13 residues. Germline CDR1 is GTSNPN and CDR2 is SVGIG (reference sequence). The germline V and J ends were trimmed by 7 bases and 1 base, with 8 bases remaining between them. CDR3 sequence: CASRASYNSPLHF. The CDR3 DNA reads TGTGCCTCGCGGGCATCCTATAATTCACCCCTCCACTTT.

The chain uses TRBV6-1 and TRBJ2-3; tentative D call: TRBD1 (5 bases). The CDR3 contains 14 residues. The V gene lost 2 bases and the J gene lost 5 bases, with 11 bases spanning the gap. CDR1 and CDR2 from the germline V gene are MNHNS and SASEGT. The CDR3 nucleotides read TGTGCCAGCAGTGAATACAGGCCCGGAGATACGCAGTATTTT. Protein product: CASSEYRPGDTQYF.

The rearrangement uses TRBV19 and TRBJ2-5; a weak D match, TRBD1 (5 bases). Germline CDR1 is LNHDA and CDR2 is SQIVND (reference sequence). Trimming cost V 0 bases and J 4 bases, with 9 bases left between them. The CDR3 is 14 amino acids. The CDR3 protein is CASSIDTRGETQYF. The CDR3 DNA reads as TGTGCCAGTAGTATAGATACAAGGGGAGAGACCCAGTACTTC. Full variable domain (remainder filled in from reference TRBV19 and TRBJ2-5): DGGITQSPKYLFRKEGQNVTLSCEQNLNHDAMYWYRQDPGQGLRLIYYSQIVNDFQKGDIAEGYSVSREKKESFPLTVTSAQKNPTAFYLCASSIDTRGETQYFGPGTRLLVL.

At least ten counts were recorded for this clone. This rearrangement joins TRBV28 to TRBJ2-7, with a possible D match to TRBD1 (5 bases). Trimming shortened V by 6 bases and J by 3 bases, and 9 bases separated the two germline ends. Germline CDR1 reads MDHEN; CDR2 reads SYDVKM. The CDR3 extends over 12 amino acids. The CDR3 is CASSRAFYEQYF. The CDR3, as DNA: TGTGCCAGCAGCAGGGCTTTCTACGAGCAGTACTTC. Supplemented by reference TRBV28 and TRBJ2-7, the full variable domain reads DVKVTQSSRYLVKRTGEKVFLECVQDMDHENMFWYRQDPGLGLRLIYFSYDVKMKEKGDIPEGYSVSREKKERFSLILESASTNQTSMYLCASSRAFYEQYFGPGTRLTVT.

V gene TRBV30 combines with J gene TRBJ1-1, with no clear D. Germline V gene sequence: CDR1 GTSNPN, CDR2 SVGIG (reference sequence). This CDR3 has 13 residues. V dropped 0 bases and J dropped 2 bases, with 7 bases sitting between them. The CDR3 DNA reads TGTGCCTGGAGTGTACAGACAAACACTGAAGCTTTCTTT. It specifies CAWSVQTNTEAFF.

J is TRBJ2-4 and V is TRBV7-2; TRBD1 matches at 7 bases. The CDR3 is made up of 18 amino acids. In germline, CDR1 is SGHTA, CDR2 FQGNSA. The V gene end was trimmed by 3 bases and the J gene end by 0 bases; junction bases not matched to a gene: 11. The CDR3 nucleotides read TGTGCCAGCAGCTTGGGATACAGGGGAACTTTAGCCAAAAACATTCAGTACTTC. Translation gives CASSLGYRGTLAKNIQYF.

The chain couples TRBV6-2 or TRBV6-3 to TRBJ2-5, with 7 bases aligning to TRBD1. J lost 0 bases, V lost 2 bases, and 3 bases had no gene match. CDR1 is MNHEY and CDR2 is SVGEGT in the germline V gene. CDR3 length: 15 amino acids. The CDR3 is CASSYDRAYQETQYF. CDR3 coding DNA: TGTGCCAGCAGTTACGACAGGGCTTACCAAGAGACCCAGTACTTC.

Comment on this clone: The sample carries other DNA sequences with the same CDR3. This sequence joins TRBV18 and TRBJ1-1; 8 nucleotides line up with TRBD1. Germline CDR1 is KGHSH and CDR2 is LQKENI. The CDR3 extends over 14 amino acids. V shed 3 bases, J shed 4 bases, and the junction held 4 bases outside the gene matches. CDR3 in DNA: TGTGCCAGCTCACCCCAGGGGGCGGGCACTGAAGCTTTCTTT. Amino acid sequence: CASSPQGAGTEAFF.

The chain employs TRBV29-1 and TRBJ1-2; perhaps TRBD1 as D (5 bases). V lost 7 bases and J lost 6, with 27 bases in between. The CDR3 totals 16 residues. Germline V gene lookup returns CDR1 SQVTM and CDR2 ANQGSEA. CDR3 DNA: TGCAGCGCCCAGTACCCAACGGGGACTTTGTCCCATGGCTACACCTTC. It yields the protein CSAQYPTGTLSHGYTF.

The CDR3 DNA is TGTGCCAGCAGCTTAGCAGGGGGGGAGAATGAAAAACTGTTTTTT. Protein: CASSLAGGENEKLFF. V is TRBV7-2 and J is TRBJ1-4, with a tentative D call TRBD1 (6 bases). CDR1 and CDR2 from the germline V gene are SGHTA and FQGNSA. V was cut by 0 bases and J by 5 bases, with 10 bases left in between. The CDR3 is made up of 15 amino acids. Filled out from reference TRBV7-2 and TRBJ1-4, the complete variable domain reads GAGVSQSPSNKVTEKGKDVELRCDPISGHTALYWYRQSLGQGLEFLIYFQGNSAPDKSGLPSDRFSAERTGGSVSTLTIQRTQQEDSAVYLCASSLAGGENEKLFFGSGTQLSVL.

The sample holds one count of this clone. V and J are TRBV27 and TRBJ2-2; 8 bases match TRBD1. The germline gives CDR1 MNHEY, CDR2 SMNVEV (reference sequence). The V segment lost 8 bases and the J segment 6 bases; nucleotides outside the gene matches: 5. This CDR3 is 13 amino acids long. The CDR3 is CASGPGGPGELFF. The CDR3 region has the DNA TGTGCCAGCGGGCCAGGGGGCCCCGGGGAGCTGTTTTTT.

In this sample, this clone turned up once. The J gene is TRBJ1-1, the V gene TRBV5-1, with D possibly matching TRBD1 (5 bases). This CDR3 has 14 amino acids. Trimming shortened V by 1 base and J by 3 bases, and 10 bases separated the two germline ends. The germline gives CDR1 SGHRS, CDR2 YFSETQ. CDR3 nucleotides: TGCGCCAGCAGCTTGCAGGAGGGGTACACTGAAGCTTTCTTT. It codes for CASSLQEGYTEAFF.

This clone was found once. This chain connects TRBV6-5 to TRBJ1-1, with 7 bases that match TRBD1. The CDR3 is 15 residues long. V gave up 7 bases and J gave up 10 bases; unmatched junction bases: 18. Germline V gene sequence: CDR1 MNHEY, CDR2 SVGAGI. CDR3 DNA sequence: TGTGCCAGCACCACCCCATCGAAGGGGACAGCCGCAGCTTTCTTT. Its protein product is CASTTPSKGTAAAFF.

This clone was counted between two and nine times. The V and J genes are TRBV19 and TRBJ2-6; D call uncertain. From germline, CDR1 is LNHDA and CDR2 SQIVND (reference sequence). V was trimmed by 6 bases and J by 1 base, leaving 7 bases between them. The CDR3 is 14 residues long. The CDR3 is CASSKKSGANVLTF. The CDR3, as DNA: TGTGCCAGTAGCAAAAAATCTGGGGCCAACGTCCTGACTTTC.

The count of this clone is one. The CDR3 here is CASSVVPQGVSYGYTF. The CDR3 region has the DNA TGTGCCAGCAGCGTAGTGCCCCAAGGGGTCAGCTATGGCTACACCTTC. V gene TRBV9 combines with J gene TRBJ1-2; weak D call: TRBD1 (5 bases). CDR3 length equals 16 residues. V lost 0 bases to trimming and J lost 4 bases, with 16 bases between them. Germline CDR1 SGDLS, CDR2 YYNGEE.

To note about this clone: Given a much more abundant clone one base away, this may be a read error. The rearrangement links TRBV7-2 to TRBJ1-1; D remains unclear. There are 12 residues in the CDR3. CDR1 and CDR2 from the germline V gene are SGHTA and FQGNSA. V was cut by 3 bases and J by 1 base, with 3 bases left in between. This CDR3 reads CASSFQNTEAFF. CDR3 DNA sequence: TGTGCCAGCAGCTTCCAGAACACTGAAGCTTTCTTT.

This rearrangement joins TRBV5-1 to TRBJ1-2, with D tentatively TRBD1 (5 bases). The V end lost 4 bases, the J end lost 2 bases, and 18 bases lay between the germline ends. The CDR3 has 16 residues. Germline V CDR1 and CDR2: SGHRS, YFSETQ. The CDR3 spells CASSPISGGLNYGYTF. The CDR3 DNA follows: TGCGCCAGCAGCCCTATTAGTGGGGGACTGAACTATGGCTACACCTTC.

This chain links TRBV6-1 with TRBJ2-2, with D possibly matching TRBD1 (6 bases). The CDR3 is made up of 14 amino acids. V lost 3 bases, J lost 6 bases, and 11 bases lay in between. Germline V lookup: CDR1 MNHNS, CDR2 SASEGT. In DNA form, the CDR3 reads TGTGCCAGCAGTGACAGGGGCAGGGCCGGGGAGCTGTTTTTT. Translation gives CASSDRGRAGELFF.

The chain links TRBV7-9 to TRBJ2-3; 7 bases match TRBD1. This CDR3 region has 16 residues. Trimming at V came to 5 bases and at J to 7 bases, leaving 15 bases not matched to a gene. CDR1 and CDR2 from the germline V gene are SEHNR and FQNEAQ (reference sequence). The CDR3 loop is CASSLGAGGREHTQYF. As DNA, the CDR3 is TGTGCCAGCAGCCTAGGGGCAGGGGGAAGGGAACATACGCAGTATTTT.

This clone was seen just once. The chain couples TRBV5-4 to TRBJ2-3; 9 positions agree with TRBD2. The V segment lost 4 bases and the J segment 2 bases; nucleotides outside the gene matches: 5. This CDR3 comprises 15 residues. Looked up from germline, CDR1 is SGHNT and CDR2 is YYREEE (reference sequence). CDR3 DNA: TGTGCCAGCAGCAACAGACTAGCGGACACAGATACGCAGTATTTT. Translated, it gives CASSNRLADTDTQYF.

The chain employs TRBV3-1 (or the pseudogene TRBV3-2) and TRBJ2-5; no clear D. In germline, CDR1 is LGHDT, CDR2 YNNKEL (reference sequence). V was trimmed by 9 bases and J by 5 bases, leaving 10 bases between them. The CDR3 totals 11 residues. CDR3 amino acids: CASQSAETQYF. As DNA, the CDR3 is TGTGCCAGTCAGTCAGCGGAGACCCAGTACTTC.

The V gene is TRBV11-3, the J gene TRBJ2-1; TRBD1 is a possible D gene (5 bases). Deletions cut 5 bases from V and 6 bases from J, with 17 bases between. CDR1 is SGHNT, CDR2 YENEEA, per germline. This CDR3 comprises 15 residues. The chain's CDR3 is CASSPTLAGINEQFF. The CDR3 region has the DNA TGTGCCAGCAGCCCTACCCTGGCAGGGATCAATGAGCAGTTCTTC.

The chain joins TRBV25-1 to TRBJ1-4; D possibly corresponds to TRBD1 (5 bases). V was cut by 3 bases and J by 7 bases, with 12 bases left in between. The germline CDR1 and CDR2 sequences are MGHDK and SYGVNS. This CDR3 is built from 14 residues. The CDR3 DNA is TGTGCCAGCAGTGACAGGGAAGGAAGTGAAAAACTGTTTTTT. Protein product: CASSDREGSEKLFF.

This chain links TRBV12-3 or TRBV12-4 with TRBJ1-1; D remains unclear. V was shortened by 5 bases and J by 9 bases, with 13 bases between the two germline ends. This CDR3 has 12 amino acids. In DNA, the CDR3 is TGTGCCAGCAGTCCCCAGTCTGGTCAAGCTTTCTTT. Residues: CASSPQSGQAFF.

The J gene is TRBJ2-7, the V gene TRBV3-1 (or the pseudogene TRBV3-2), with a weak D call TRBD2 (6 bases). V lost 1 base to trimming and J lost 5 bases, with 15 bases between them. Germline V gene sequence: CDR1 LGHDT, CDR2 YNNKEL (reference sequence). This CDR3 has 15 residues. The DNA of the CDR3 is TGTGCCAGCAGCCAAGTGGGAGGCCCCACCGACGAGCAGTACTTC. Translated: CASSQVGGPTDEQYF.

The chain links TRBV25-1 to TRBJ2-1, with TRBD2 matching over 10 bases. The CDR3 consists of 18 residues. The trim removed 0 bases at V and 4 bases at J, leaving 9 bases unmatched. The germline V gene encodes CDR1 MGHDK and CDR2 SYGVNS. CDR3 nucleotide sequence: TGTGCCAGCAGTGAATATTCCCCTAGCGGGGGAACATACAATGAGCAGTTCTTC. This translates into CASSEYSPSGGTYNEQFF.

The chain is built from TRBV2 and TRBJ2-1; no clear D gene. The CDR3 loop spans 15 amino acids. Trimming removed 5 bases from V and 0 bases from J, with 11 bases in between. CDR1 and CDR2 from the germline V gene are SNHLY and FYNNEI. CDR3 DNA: TGTGCCAGCAGTAAGCCTAACGGCTCCTACAATGAGCAGTTCTTC. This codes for CASSKPNGSYNEQFF.